One sample yielded the 14 T cell receptor beta chains listed below, sequenced in a study of T-cell reconstitution after alpha-beta-depleted transplantation in children. Preparing the TCRbeta library involved the use of unique molecular identifiers. MiXCR was run by TCRdb on the PCR reads, yielding one entry per CDR3 protein. The sample lists fewer than 750,000 distinct CDR3 sequences, 27% seen once, with about 35% in the top ten. Specimen: PBMCs, collected before TCRalphabeta/CD19-depleted stem cell transplant. The receptors derive from a boy in the first two years of life with Wiskott-Aldrich syndrome, due to receive a stem cell transplant.

The chain is built from TRBV28 and TRBJ2-7; TRBD1 matches 7 bases. The CDR3 totals 15 residues. V shed 2 bases, J shed 4 bases, and the junction held 8 bases outside the gene matches. CDR1 is MDHEN, CDR2 SYDVKM, per germline. The CDR3 sequence is CASSLRGGAGYEQYF. CDR3 coding DNA: TGTGCCAGCAGTTTACGAGGGGGCGCAGGTTACGAGCAGTACTTC.

The chain couples TRBV7-2 to TRBJ2-7; D is possibly TRBD2 (7 bases). CDR1 and CDR2 from the germline V gene are SGHTA and FQGNSA. CDR3 length: 16 residues. The ends were cut back, 5 bases at V and 4 bases at J, with 21 bases in the middle. CDR3 coding DNA: TGTGCCAGCAGCCGAAGGGGGGGCTCCCTTCTTTACGAGCAGTACTTC. It codes for CASSRRGGSLLYEQYF.

The sample holds a few counts of this clonotype. V gene TRBV12-3 or TRBV12-4 combines with J gene TRBJ2-1; 7 bases are shared with TRBD2. This CDR3 is built from 13 residues. The ends lost 6 bases at V and 9 bases at J; junction bases unmatched: 8. The DNA of the CDR3 is TGTGCCAGCAGGCGGAGACTAGCTAGTGAGCAGTTCTTC. Translating gives CASRRRLASEQFF.

This clonotype was counted only a few times. This chain uses TRBV7-9 with TRBJ2-3; 9 bases agree with TRBD2. The CDR3 loop spans 17 amino acids. The germline V gene has CDR1 SEHNR and CDR2 FQNEAQ (reference sequence). V trimming: 2 bases; J trimming: 4 bases; junction bases outside the gene matches: 10. The CDR3 region is CASSLTLAGGRADTQYF. The CDR3 DNA is TGTGCCAGCAGCTTAACTCTCGCGGGAGGGCGCGCAGATACGCAGTATTTT.

The gene calls are TRBV11-2 and TRBJ1-3; D gene unclear. This CDR3 is built from 15 residues. Trimming cost V 2 bases and J 0 bases, with 8 bases left between them. Germline CDR1 and CDR2: SGHAT and FQNNGV. CDR3 DNA: TGTGCCAGCAGCTTATGGCTCAGCTCTGGAAACACCATATATTTT. Translated, it gives CASSLWLSSGNTIYF.

This clonotype appeared a few times. This chain connects TRBV5-1 to TRBJ1-1; 11 nucleotides match TRBD1. The CDR3 contains 15 residues. V lost 1 base and J lost 5; bases outside the gene matches: 4. CDR1 SGHRS and CDR2 YFSETQ come from the germline V gene. CDR3 nucleotides: TGCGCCAGCAGCTTGAAGGGACAGGGGGGTACTGAAGCTTTCTTT. Protein sequence: CASSLKGQGGTEAFF. The whole variable domain, remainder taken from reference TRBV5-1 and TRBJ1-1, is KAGVTQTPRYLIKTRGQQVTLSCSPISGHRSVSWYQQTPGQGLQFLFEYFSETQRNKGNFPGRFSGRQFSNSRSEMNVSTLELGDSALYLCASSLKGQGGTEAFFGQGTRLTVV.

This clonotype was recorded at least ten times. The chain employs TRBV28 and TRBJ2-5, with TRBD2 as a possible D gene (7 bases). This CDR3 spans 15 amino acids. The V end lost 3 bases, the J end lost 5 bases, and 16 bases lay between the germline ends. From germline, CDR1 is MDHEN and CDR2 SYDVKM. The CDR3 bases are TGTGCCAGCAGTTTTGGCAGCAGGGGAGGGGAGACCCAGTACTTC. This sequence encodes CASSFGSRGGETQYF.

The CDR3 loop reads CASSPRPGTGNEQFF. The DNA for the CDR3 is TGTGCCAGCTCACCCAGACCGGGGACAGGGAATGAGCAGTTCTTC. The chain uses TRBV7-9 and TRBJ2-1, with 9 bases identical to TRBD1. The junction had 12 bases not matched to a gene; V was cut back by 8 bases and J by 7 bases. Germline lookup yields CDR1 SEHNR and CDR2 FQNEAQ (reference sequence). This CDR3 is 15 amino acids long.

This rearrangement joins TRBV28 to TRBJ2-2, with 8 bases aligning to TRBD1. After removal of 3 bases from V and 4 bases from J, the junction contained 7 bases not matched to a gene. Germline lookup yields CDR1 MDHEN and CDR2 SYDVKM. The CDR3 totals 16 residues. CDR3 region: CASSFHPTGATGELFF. The CDR3 coding sequence is TGTGCCAGCAGTTTCCACCCGACAGGGGCCACCGGGGAGCTGTTTTTT.

The rearrangement joins TRBV5-1 to TRBJ1-1, with TRBD1 matching over 7 bases. Trimming took 8 bases from V and 2 from J; bases not matched to a gene: 9. The germline CDR1 and CDR2 sequences are SGHRS and YFSETQ. The CDR3 contains 14 residues. The CDR3 DNA reads TGCGCCAGTCGCCTCCGACAGGGTAACACTGAAGCTTTCTTT. This codes for CASRLRQGNTEAFF.

The genes are TRBV4-1 and TRBJ2-1; D is possibly TRBD2 (6 bases). Germline loops: CDR1 MGHRA, CDR2 YSYEKL. CDR3 length: 15 residues. V lost 4 bases, J lost 10 bases, and 20 bases lay in between. The CDR3 region has the DNA TGCGCCAGCAGCCGTGACGCCGACGGGGGACGGGAGCAGTTCTTC. Protein: CASSRDADGGREQFF.

The rearrangement joins TRBV5-1 to TRBJ2-1; no clear D. Trimming left V 5 bases short and J 6 bases short, with 9 bases between. The CDR3 runs to 12 residues. Germline V gene data show CDR1 as SGHRS and CDR2 as YFSETQ. The CDR3 region is CASRRTFNEQFF. CDR3 in DNA: TGCGCCAGCAGACGAACCTTCAATGAGCAGTTCTTC.

The table lists this clonotype with a few counts. The chain joins TRBV5-1 to TRBJ2-2; D perhaps matches TRBD1 (6 bases). V lost 5 bases and J lost 1, with 12 bases in between. The CDR3 has 15 amino acids. The germline gives CDR1 SGHRS, CDR2 YFSETQ. CDR3 residues: CASRLRTVNTGELFF. Here the CDR3 DNA reads TGCGCCAGCAGGTTGCGGACAGTGAACACCGGGGAGCTGTTTTTT.

In this sample, this clonotype turned up many times. The V gene is TRBV27, the J gene TRBJ1-6; D not resolved. This CDR3 comprises 14 residues. The germline V gene encodes CDR1 MNHEY and CDR2 SMNVEV (reference sequence). The V and J ends lost 6 bases and 3 bases respectively, with 9 bases between them. CDR3: CASSYMFYNSPLHF. CDR3 coding DNA: TGTGCCAGCAGCTACATGTTCTATAATTCACCCCTCCACTTT.